This T cell receptor (beta chain) was obtained from a study of T cells in Graves' hyperthyroidism and ophthalmopathy. Findings and caveats of the study: Model predictions of ophthalmopathy came a median 6.5 months before onset.

It was uncontrolled infection, other autoimmune disease, pregnancy or lactation that excluded patients. In this sample, this clonotype turned up a few times. The antigen remains undetermined. There are 16 residues in the CDR3. The V end lost 3 bases, the J end lost 10 bases, and 22 bases lay between the germline ends. Germline V gene data show CDR1 as LNHDA and CDR2 as SQIVND (reference sequence). TCR beta CDR3 regions were amplified from RNA transcripts. The HTBI set primed first-round TCR CDR3 RT-PCR. TCRdb used MiXCR to reprocess the multiplex PCR reads, holding one entry per CDR3 protein. The table lists roughly 200,000 distinct CDR3 sequences, around 19% of them singletons.

This chain joins TRBV19 and TRBJ1-5, with a weak D call TRBD1 (6 bases). The source material was blood. The clonotype originates from a man aged 35 to 55 with Graves' hyperthyroidism. The DNA of the CDR3 is TGTGCCAGTAGTATGGCGGGCAGCACCGAGGGGGGACCCCAGCATTTT. It translates to CASSMAGSTEGGPQHF. The full variable domain, its missing parts supplied by reference TRBV19 and TRBJ1-5, is DGGITQSPKYLFRKEGQNVTLSCEQNLNHDAMYWYRQDPGQGLRLIYYSQIVNDFQKGDIAEGYSVSREKKESFPLTVTSAQKNPTAFYLCASSMAGSTEGGPQHFGDGTRLSIL.